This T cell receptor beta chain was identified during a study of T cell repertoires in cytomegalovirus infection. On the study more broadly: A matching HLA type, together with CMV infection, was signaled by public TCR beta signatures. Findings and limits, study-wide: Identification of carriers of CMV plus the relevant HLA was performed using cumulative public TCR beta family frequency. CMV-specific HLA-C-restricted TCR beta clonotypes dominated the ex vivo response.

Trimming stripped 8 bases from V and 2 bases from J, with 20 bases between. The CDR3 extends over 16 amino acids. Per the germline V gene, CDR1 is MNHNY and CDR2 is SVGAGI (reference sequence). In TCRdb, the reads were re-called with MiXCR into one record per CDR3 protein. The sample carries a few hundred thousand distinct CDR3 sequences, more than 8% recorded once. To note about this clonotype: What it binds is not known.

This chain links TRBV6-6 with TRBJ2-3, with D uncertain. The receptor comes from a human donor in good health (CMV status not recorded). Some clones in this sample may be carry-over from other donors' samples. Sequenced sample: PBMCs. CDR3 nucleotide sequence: TGTGCCAGCGGCCCCTCCACCTTGGGTTACACAGATACGCAGTATTTT. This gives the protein CASGPSTLGYTDTQYF.